These 32 T cell receptor beta chains were all obtained from the same sample, sequenced in a study of T-cell reconstitution after alpha-beta-depleted transplantation in children. The TCRbeta library incorporated unique molecular identifiers. One entry per CDR3 protein results from TCRdb running MiXCR on the PCR reads. Among some 520,000 distinct CDR3 sequences listed, approximately 32% were seen once. The sample here was PBMCs from the stem cell graft donor, taken from the stem cell graft. These TCRs come from a human donor who donated a stem cell graft to a child with aplastic anemia.

There are a few counts of this clonotype. V is TRBV5-1 and J is TRBJ1-2, with no clear D. V lost 0 bases and J lost 2, with 5 bases in between. The CDR3 spans 13 residues. CDR1 SGHRS and CDR2 YFSETQ come from the germline V gene. CDR3 sequence: CASSLAPNYGYTF. Written as DNA, the CDR3 is TGCGCCAGCAGCTTGGCTCCCAACTATGGCTACACCTTC.

The chain's CDR3 is CASSQIQGGYTF. In DNA, the CDR3 is TGTGCCAGCAGCCAAATCCAGGGCGGCTACACCTTC. This chain uses TRBV14 with TRBJ1-2; possibly TRBD1 for D (5 bases). CDR1 is SGHDN, CDR2 FVKESK, per germline. V lost 2 bases and J lost 8, with 9 bases in between. The CDR3 is made up of 12 amino acids.

CDR3 region: CASSHSGTGLMGSYNEQFF. CDR3 coding DNA: TGTGCCAGCAGCCACTCCGGGACGGGCCTTATGGGTTCCTACAATGAGCAGTTCTTC. The chain employs TRBV27 and TRBJ2-1; possibly TRBD1 or TRBD2 for D (5 bases each). V was trimmed by 6 bases and J by 1 base, leaving 25 bases between them. CDR3 size: 19 residues. Germline V gene sequence: CDR1 MNHEY, CDR2 SMNVEV (reference sequence).

V gene TRBV7-8 combines with J gene TRBJ2-3, with unresolved D. Trimming stripped 3 bases from V and 0 bases from J, with 10 bases between. This CDR3 spans 15 amino acids. CDR1 is SGHVS and CDR2 is FQNEAQ in the germline V gene. CDR3 DNA sequence: TGTGCCAGCAGCTTCGCTAGATACAGCACAGATACGCAGTATTTT. It encodes CASSFARYSTDTQYF.

The chain links TRBV18 to TRBJ1-3; a possible D gene is TRBD1 (6 bases). Germline CDR1 is KGHSH and CDR2 is LQKENI. The CDR3 runs to 15 residues. Trimming took off 3 bases at V and 6 bases at J, with 15 bases between the two ends. Written as DNA, the CDR3 is TGTGCCAGCTCACCCTTACAGGGATTGGAAAACACCATATATTTT. Protein: CASSPLQGLENTIYF.

This clonotype was counted between two and nine times. V usage is TRBV5-1 and J usage is TRBJ1-1, with D unresolved. Germline CDR1 and CDR2: SGHRS and YFSETQ. V was trimmed by 0 bases and J by 1 base, leaving 10 bases between them. The CDR3 runs 15 residues. The CDR3 DNA is TGCGCCAGCAGCTTGGTTCCGGGAGAGAACACTGAAGCTTTCTTT. Translation: CASSLVPGENTEAFF. Combining the CDR3 with reference TRBV5-1 and TRBJ1-1 gives the whole variable domain KAGVTQTPRYLIKTRGQQVTLSCSPISGHRSVSWYQQTPGQGLQFLFEYFSETQRNKGNFPGRFSGRQFSNSRSEMNVSTLELGDSALYLCASSLVPGENTEAFFGQGTRLTVV.

This clonotype has a handful of counts. V gene TRBV29-1 combines with J gene TRBJ1-1; D is unresolved. The CDR3 extends over 14 amino acids. Germline-derived CDR1 and CDR2 are SQVTM and ANQGSEA. V was clipped by 5 bases and J by 1 base, with 14 bases between them. CDR3 protein: CSVTKTSANTEAFF. DNA for the CDR3: TGCAGCGTTACGAAAACTTCAGCGAACACTGAAGCTTTCTTT.

The chain combines TRBV18 with TRBJ1-1; D uncertain. The CDR3 loop spans 15 amino acids. With 4 bases removed from V and 2 bases from J, the gap between germline ends came to 14 bases. Germline CDR1 is KGHSH and CDR2 is LQKENI. In DNA, the CDR3 is TGTGCCAGCTCACTGGTAACCGGGGTTAACACTGAAGCTTTCTTT. Residues: CASSLVTGVNTEAFF.

The rearrangement joins TRBV6-2 or TRBV6-3 to TRBJ1-5; the D gene is possibly TRBD1 (5 bases). Germline CDR1 and CDR2: MNHEY and SVGEGT. Between the trimmed V and J ends, which lost 2 bases and 4 bases, there was a span of 9 bases. This CDR3 is built from 14 residues. The CDR3 loop is CASSYNGGNQPQHF. The CDR3 nucleotides are TGTGCCAGCAGTTACAACGGGGGAAATCAGCCCCAGCATTTT.

J is TRBJ2-3 and V is TRBV5-1; 8 nucleotides line up with TRBD1. This CDR3 comprises 14 residues. CDR1 is SGHRS, CDR2 YFSETQ, per germline. The J segment lost 0 bases and the V segment lost 6 bases, leaving 3 bases of the junction unmatched. CDR3 DNA: TGCGCCAGCACAGGGGGCGCTAGCACAGATACGCAGTATTTT. It specifies CASTGGASTDTQYF.

This clonotype was detected a few times. The gene calls are TRBV30 and TRBJ1-1; 7 nucleotides agree with TRBD1. CDR3 length equals 16 residues. The germline V gene encodes CDR1 GTSNPN and CDR2 SVGIG (reference sequence). Trimming cost V 3 bases and J 1 base; bases outside gene matches: 11. The CDR3 is CAWRGRQGRKNTEAFF. DNA for the CDR3: TGTGCCTGGAGGGGAAGACAGGGACGGAAGAACACTGAAGCTTTCTTT. The full variable domain, with the rest looked up from reference TRBV30 and TRBJ1-1, is SQTIHQWPATLVQPVGSPLSLECTVEGTSNPNLYWYRQAAGRGLQLLFYSVGIGQISSEVPQNLSASRPQDRQFILSSKKLLLSDSGFYLCAWRGRQGRKNTEAFFGQGTRLTVV.

The chain joins TRBV5-1 to TRBJ2-3; TRBD1 matches at 7 bases. With 2 bases clipped from V and 3 bases from J, the junction kept 6 bases outside the gene matches. This CDR3 is 15 amino acids long. Germline V gene data show CDR1 as SGHRS and CDR2 as YFSETQ. CDR3 bases: TGCGCCAGCAGCTTACGACAGGGTCGGACAGATACGCAGTATTTT. It codes for CASSLRQGRTDTQYF.

This clonotype appeared a few times. The chain has TRBV7-2 and TRBJ1-4; 7 bases match TRBD1. The CDR3 runs 13 residues. Germline V CDR1 and CDR2: SGHTA, FQGNSA. Trimming at V came to 5 bases and at J to 8 bases, leaving 5 bases not matched to a gene. CDR3 region: CASSPDRREKLFF. The CDR3 DNA follows: TGTGCCAGCAGCCCGGACAGGAGAGAAAAACTGTTTTTT.

The chain combines TRBV4-1 with TRBJ2-2; 7 nucleotides match TRBD2. The CDR3 extends over 16 amino acids. From germline, CDR1 is MGHRA and CDR2 YSYEKL. V shed 8 bases, J shed 7 bases, and the junction held 16 bases outside the gene matches. Written as DNA, the CDR3 is TGCGCCAGCGGCGTGATGGGAGGGCCCGAGGACGGGGAGCTGTTTTTT. Its translation: CASGVMGGPEDGELFF.

This chain uses TRBV6-2 or TRBV6-3 with TRBJ1-5; no reliable D call. Per the germline V gene, CDR1 is MNHEY and CDR2 is SVGEGT. V was trimmed by 5 bases and J by 9 bases, leaving 11 bases between them. The CDR3 consists of 12 residues. CDR3 region: CASSEASRPQHF. The CDR3 region has the DNA TGTGCCAGCAGTGAAGCCTCGAGGCCCCAGCATTTT.

The chain is built from TRBV12-3 or TRBV12-4 and TRBJ1-1; D is perhaps TRBD1 (6 bases). The CDR3 extends over 14 amino acids. The germline V and J ends were trimmed by 7 bases and 4 bases, with 16 bases remaining between them. CDR3 loop: CASTPNPGATEAFF. CDR3 in DNA: TGTGCCAGCACCCCCAACCCGGGGGCCACTGAAGCTTTCTTT.

The chain recombines TRBV5-5 with TRBJ2-1; TRBD2 matches 15 bases. The germline V gene encodes CDR1 SGHKS and CDR2 YYEKEE (reference sequence). V lost 4 bases and J lost 9; bases outside the gene matches: 8. There are 16 residues in the CDR3. The CDR3, as DNA: TGTGCCAGCAGCCTCCGGACTAGCGGGAGGGAGGGTGAGCAGTTCTTC. Protein sequence: CASSLRTSGREGEQFF.

The rearrangement uses TRBV2 and TRBJ2-7, with TRBD2 identical over 8 bases. The CDR3 runs 13 residues. V was pared by 6 bases and J by 3 bases, with 4 bases of the junction left unmatched. Germline loops: CDR1 SNHLY, CDR2 FYNNEI. CDR3 in DNA: TGTGCCAGCAGACCCACTAGCGGCTACGAGCAGTACGTC. The encoded protein is CASRPTSGYEQYV.

The chain is built from TRBV5-1 and TRBJ1-2; 8 bases match TRBD1. The V gene's germline CDR1 is SGHRS and CDR2 YFSETQ. V lost 4 bases to trimming and J lost 1 base; unmatched junction nucleotides: 12. This CDR3 region has 17 residues. The CDR3 nucleotides read TGCGCCAGCAGCCGAGGGACAGGACTCGACAATAACTATGGCTACACCTTC. Amino acids: CASSRGTGLDNNYGYTF.

This clonotype was counted a single time. The gene calls are TRBV29-1 and TRBJ1-2; 11 bases agree with TRBD1. Germline V gene sequence: CDR1 SQVTM, CDR2 ANQGSEA. CDR3 length: 11 amino acids. CDR3 sequence reads: CTGQGAGGYTF. CDR3 DNA: TGCACCGGACAGGGGGCGGGCGGCTACACCTTC.

CDR3 bases: TGCAGTGCTAGTTGGCTAGCGGGGGCCACAGATACGCAGTATTTT. Translating gives CSASWLAGATDTQYF. J is TRBJ2-3 and V is TRBV20-1; 10 bases map to TRBD2. Germline lookup yields CDR1 DFQATT and CDR2 SNEGSKA (reference sequence). The junction had 5 bases not matched to a gene; V was cut back by 3 bases and J by 2 bases. The CDR3 is 15 residues long.

In its sample, this clonotype was seen a few times. The CDR3 spells CSVDRANEQFF. The CDR3, as DNA: TGCAGCGTTGACAGGGCCAATGAGCAGTTCTTC. The chain links TRBV29-1 to TRBJ2-1, with D possibly TRBD1 on 5 matching bases. Germline CDR1 reads SQVTM; CDR2 reads ANQGSEA. The length of the CDR3 is 11 residues. Trimming stripped 3 bases from V and 6 bases from J, with 6 bases between.

The rearrangement links TRBV29-1 to TRBJ2-1; 9 positions match TRBD2. Germline V gene data show CDR1 as SQVTM and CDR2 as ANQGSEA. This CDR3 has 14 residues. The V segment lost 3 bases and the J segment 5 bases; nucleotides outside the gene matches: 5. The CDR3 coding sequence is TGCAGCGTTGATGTGGCTAGCGGGGACAATGAGCAGTTCTTC. It is translated as CSVDVASGDNEQFF.

The rearrangement joins TRBV5-1 to TRBJ1-5; 9 bases match TRBD1. The CDR3 length is 14 residues. Trimming at V came to 4 bases and at J to 6 bases, leaving 5 bases not matched to a gene. CDR1 is SGHRS, CDR2 YFSETQ, per germline. CDR3 in DNA: TGCGCCAGCAGCCTTGGACAGGGGACTCAGCCCCAGCATTTT. This codes for CASSLGQGTQPQHF. The whole variable domain, remainder taken from reference TRBV5-1 and TRBJ1-5, is KAGVTQTPRYLIKTRGQQVTLSCSPISGHRSVSWYQQTPGQGLQFLFEYFSETQRNKGNFPGRFSGRQFSNSRSEMNVSTLELGDSALYLCASSLGQGTQPQHFGDGTRLSIL.

In its sample, this clonotype was seen a few times. The chain combines TRBV4-1 with TRBJ1-2, with D perhaps TRBD1 (5 bases). This CDR3 is 17 amino acids long. Trimming pared 0 bases from V and 3 bases from J, leaving 17 bases between. Germline V gene sequence: CDR1 MGHRA, CDR2 YSYEKL. CDR3 coding DNA: TGCGCCAGCAGCCAAGAAGGGGCAGGGTGGGTTTACTATGGCTACACCTTC. Amino acids: CASSQEGAGWVYYGYTF.

The chain recombines TRBV5-1 with TRBJ2-7; 10 bases are a match to TRBD2. Germline lookup yields CDR1 SGHRS and CDR2 YFSETQ. The CDR3 has 15 amino acids. Losses at the gene ends were 4 bases for V and 6 bases for J; bases not matched to a gene: 10. The CDR3 here is CASSGGGTSVPEQYF. The CDR3 nucleotides are TGCGCCAGCAGCGGGGGCGGGACTAGCGTTCCCGAGCAGTACTTC.

V is TRBV19 and J is TRBJ2-1; weak D call: TRBD1 (6 bases). Between the trimmed V and J ends, which lost 1 base and 6 bases, there was a span of 7 bases. Per the germline V gene, CDR1 is LNHDA and CDR2 is SQIVND (reference sequence). The CDR3 spans 13 residues. The CDR3 coding sequence is TGTGCCAGTAGTATAGTACAGGGCAATGAGCAGTTCTTC. Translation gives CASSIVQGNEQFF.

This clonotype has only a few counts. V and J are TRBV12-3 or TRBV12-4 and TRBJ1-6, with D perhaps TRBD1 (5 bases). V lost 6 bases, J lost 8 bases, and 11 bases lay in between. CDR3 size: 13 residues. CDR3 amino acids: CASRQGRDSPLHF. As DNA, the CDR3 is TGTGCCAGCAGGCAGGGAAGAGATTCACCCCTCCACTTT.

The gene calls are TRBV6-2 or TRBV6-3 and TRBJ2-1; D ambiguous. Germline CDR1 and CDR2: MNHEY and SVGEGT. This CDR3 has 11 residues. V lost 2 bases, J lost 10 bases, and 6 bases lay in between. CDR3 DNA sequence: TGTGCCAGCAGTTACCTTACCGAGCAGTTCTTC. This codes for CASSYLTEQFF.

The V call is TRBV14, the J call TRBJ2-3; D might be TRBD2 (6 bases). V lost 1 base and J 0 bases, leaving 14 bases between the germline ends. The CDR3 contains 17 residues. Germline CDR1 is SGHDN and CDR2 is FVKESK. The DNA of the CDR3 is TGTGCCAGCAGCCAAGCCACCGGGGACTCTAGCACAGATACGCAGTATTTT. Protein product: CASSQATGDSSTDTQYF.

This clonotype has ten or more counts. This rearrangement joins TRBV12-3 or TRBV12-4 to TRBJ2-2; TRBD1 aligns across 7 bases. The CDR3 is 15 amino acids. After removal of 2 bases from V and 6 bases from J, the junction contained 6 bases not matched to a gene. Here the CDR3 reads CASSLSPTGPGELFF. The CDR3 region has the DNA TGTGCCAGCAGTTTATCCCCGACAGGGCCCGGGGAGCTGTTTTTT.

The chain recombines TRBV29-1 with TRBJ2-3, with 8 bases lining up with TRBD1. The CDR3 extends over 13 amino acids. The ends lost 4 bases at V and 3 bases at J; junction bases unmatched: 3. The germline V gene has CDR1 SQVTM and CDR2 ANQGSEA. CDR3 DNA sequence: TGCAGCGTTGGACAGGGGTTAACAGATACGCAGTATTTT. Translation: CSVGQGLTDTQYF.